The source of this TCR beta chain is a study of shared clonotypes between healthy human individuals. The study, taken as a whole, reports: Generation of non-shared clonotypes was less probable than generation of clonotypes shared by all four donors.

Comments on this clone: The antigen remains unidentified. Distinct nucleotide sequences in the sample also encode this CDR3.

V lost 2 bases and J 7 bases, leaving 8 bases between the germline ends. CDR3 size: 12 residues. Germline CDR1 is MNHEY and CDR2 is SMNVEV (reference sequence). The method was immunoSEQ multiplex PCR; TCRdb's version includes in-frame clones alone and lacks a portion of them. Of about 1.1 million clones detected, around 78% appear once; the ten largest clones hold around 0.61%. This chain uses TRBV27 with TRBJ1-2, with a weak D call TRBD1 (5 bases). The sample taken for sequencing was memory CD4+ T cells from PBMCs. Described subset: CD45RA-negative fraction. The receptor was derived from a man aged 18 to 29 in good health. Some clones in this sample may be carry-over from other donors' samples. This CDR3 is CASSLRGGGYTF. DNA of the CDR3: TGTGCCAGCAGTTTAAGGGGTGGTGGCTACACCTTC.